A single sample is the source of the 14 T cell receptor beta chains below, sequenced in a study of T cell responses to AZD1222 COVID-19 vaccine. Method: immunoSEQ multiplex PCR; TCRdb's copy keeps in-frame clones and lacks some. The top ten clones hold about 5% of a sample with 98,000 or so clones, over 90% of them seen once. The starting material was peripheral blood, obtained on day 0 of AZD1222 vaccination. All receptors derive from an adult in good health.

The chain has TRBV6-5 and TRBJ2-1; the match to TRBD1 covers 8 bases. V lost 6 bases to trimming and J lost 5 bases; unmatched junction nucleotides: 3. Per the germline V gene, CDR1 is MNHEY and CDR2 is SVGAGI. This CDR3 spans 13 amino acids. The CDR3 sequence is CASRTDRDNEQFF. CDR3 DNA sequence: TGTGCCAGCAGGACGGACAGGGACAATGAGCAGTTCTTC.

V and J are TRBV20-1 and TRBJ2-4; no definite D call. CDR1 and CDR2 from the germline V gene are DFQATT and SNEGSKA (reference sequence). This CDR3 has 11 residues. The CDR3 nucleotides read TGCGCTGCTTTCTACGGAAACATTCAGTACTTC. This sequence encodes CAAFYGNIQYF.

V gene TRBV27 combines with J gene TRBJ2-7; D possibly corresponds to TRBD1 (6 bases). Germline loops: CDR1 MNHEY, CDR2 SMNVEV (reference sequence). The CDR3 has 17 amino acids. Trimming took off 2 bases at V and 0 bases at J, with 17 bases between the two ends. The CDR3 DNA reads TGTGCCAGCAGTTTAGGGGGCCCGACAGTGAGCTCCTACGAGCAGTACTTC. It encodes CASSLGGPTVSSYEQYF.

V usage is TRBV18 and J usage is TRBJ1-1; a possible D gene is TRBD1 (5 bases). The CDR3 is 13 residues long. The ends were cut back, 5 bases at V and 9 bases at J, with 16 bases in the middle. Germline CDR1 is KGHSH and CDR2 is LQKENI. The CDR3 DNA reads TGTGCCAGCTCAAACCGGGACGCCAAAAAAGCTTTCTTT. Translated: CASSNRDAKKAFF.

This chain links TRBV30 with TRBJ2-7, with D perhaps TRBD1 (6 bases). This CDR3 contains 12 residues. The germline CDR1 and CDR2 sequences are GTSNPN and SVGIG (reference sequence). V was shortened by 3 bases and J by 2 bases, with 8 bases between the two germline ends. CDR3 amino acids: CAWSRDTYEQYF. The CDR3 DNA reads TGTGCCTGGAGCCGGGACACCTACGAGCAGTACTTC.

The genes are TRBV2 and TRBJ1-2, with D possibly TRBD1 on 6 matching bases. Germline V CDR1 and CDR2: SNHLY, FYNNEI. The CDR3 covers 14 residues. The V end was cut by 8 bases, the J end by 1 base, with 14 bases between. The CDR3 nucleotides read TGTGCCAGCCATACCAGGGGAAGTAACTATGGCTACACCTTC. This gives the protein CASHTRGSNYGYTF. The entire variable domain, with the rest obtained from reference TRBV2 and TRBJ1-2, is as follows: EPEVTQTPSHQVTQMGQEVILRCVPISNHLYFYWYRQILGQKVEFLVSFYNNEISEKSEIFDDQFSVERPDGSNFTLKIRSTKLEDSAMYFCASHTRGSNYGYTFGSGTRLTVV.

The rearrangement joins TRBV15 to TRBJ2-2, with D uncertain. This CDR3 comprises 17 residues. Germline lookup yields CDR1 LNHNV and CDR2 YYDKDF (reference sequence). The V end was cut by 0 bases, the J end by 2 bases, with 13 bases between. CDR3 residues: CATSRDPKQSNTGELFF. DNA for the CDR3: TGTGCCACCAGCAGAGATCCGAAACAGTCTAACACCGGGGAGCTGTTTTTT.

The chain recombines TRBV30 with TRBJ1-4; D possibly corresponds to TRBD1 (5 bases). This CDR3 spans 12 amino acids. Germline assignment: CDR1 GTSNPN and CDR2 SVGIG (reference sequence). The V gene lost 3 bases and the J gene lost 14 bases, with 16 bases spanning the gap. CDR3 loop: CAWSPGTPLLFF. Written as DNA, the CDR3 is TGTGCCTGGAGCCCCGGGACCCCTTTGCTGTTTTTT.

This sequence joins TRBV24-1 and TRBJ1-1; D gene ambiguous. Germline CDR1 KGHDR, CDR2 SFDVKD. The germline V and J ends were trimmed by 1 base and 8 bases, with 7 bases remaining between them. This CDR3 has 12 residues. The DNA for the CDR3 is TGTGCCACCAGTGATTTCCGCGGCGAAGCTTTCTTT. The encoded protein is CATSDFRGEAFF.

V is TRBV6-6 and J is TRBJ2-1, with TRBD2 identical over 7 bases. This CDR3 spans 12 amino acids. Germline CDR1 MNHNY, CDR2 SVGAGI (reference sequence). The V gene end was trimmed by 6 bases and the J gene end by 9 bases; junction bases not matched to a gene: 5. The CDR3 DNA is TGTGCCAGCAGCACTAGCGTCGGTGAGCAGTTCTTC. Its protein product is CASSTSVGEQFF.

Here the CDR3 DNA reads TGTGCCAGCAGCCAAGTCGAGACTAGCGGGAGGGCCATGGTCCAGTACTTC. It yields the protein CASSQVETSGRAMVQYF. The V and J genes are TRBV4-2 and TRBJ2-5; 14 positions match TRBD2. This CDR3 comprises 17 residues. Germline CDR1 LGHNA, CDR2 YNFKEQ. J gave up 10 bases and V 1 base, and 11 bases lay outside the gene matches.

This chain links TRBV9 with TRBJ2-1; 13 bases are shared with TRBD2. CDR1 is SGDLS and CDR2 is YYNGEE in the germline V gene. CDR3 length: 16 residues. V dropped 0 bases and J dropped 5; count of bases not matched to a gene: 2. CDR3 nucleotides: TGTGCCAGCAGCGTAGGTGGACTAGCGGGGGACAATGAGCAGTTCTTC. Translation: CASSVGGLAGDNEQFF.

This chain joins TRBV13 and TRBJ2-5; D is uncertain. V lost 0 bases, J lost 5 bases, and 4 bases lay in between. This CDR3 has 12 amino acids. Germline CDR1 is PRHDT and CDR2 is FYEKMQ (reference sequence). CDR3: CASSLGPETQYF. In DNA form, the CDR3 reads TGTGCCAGCAGCTTAGGCCCGGAGACCCAGTACTTC.

The V and J genes are TRBV5-1 and TRBJ1-1; unclear D gene. CDR1 and CDR2 (germline): SGHRS, YFSETQ. V shed 7 bases and J shed 2 bases, with 15 bases lying between them. The length of the CDR3 is 14 residues. In nucleotides, the CDR3 is TGCGCCAGCGGCCGGACGGGAGTCAACACTGAAGCTTTCTTT. This gives the protein CASGRTGVNTEAFF.